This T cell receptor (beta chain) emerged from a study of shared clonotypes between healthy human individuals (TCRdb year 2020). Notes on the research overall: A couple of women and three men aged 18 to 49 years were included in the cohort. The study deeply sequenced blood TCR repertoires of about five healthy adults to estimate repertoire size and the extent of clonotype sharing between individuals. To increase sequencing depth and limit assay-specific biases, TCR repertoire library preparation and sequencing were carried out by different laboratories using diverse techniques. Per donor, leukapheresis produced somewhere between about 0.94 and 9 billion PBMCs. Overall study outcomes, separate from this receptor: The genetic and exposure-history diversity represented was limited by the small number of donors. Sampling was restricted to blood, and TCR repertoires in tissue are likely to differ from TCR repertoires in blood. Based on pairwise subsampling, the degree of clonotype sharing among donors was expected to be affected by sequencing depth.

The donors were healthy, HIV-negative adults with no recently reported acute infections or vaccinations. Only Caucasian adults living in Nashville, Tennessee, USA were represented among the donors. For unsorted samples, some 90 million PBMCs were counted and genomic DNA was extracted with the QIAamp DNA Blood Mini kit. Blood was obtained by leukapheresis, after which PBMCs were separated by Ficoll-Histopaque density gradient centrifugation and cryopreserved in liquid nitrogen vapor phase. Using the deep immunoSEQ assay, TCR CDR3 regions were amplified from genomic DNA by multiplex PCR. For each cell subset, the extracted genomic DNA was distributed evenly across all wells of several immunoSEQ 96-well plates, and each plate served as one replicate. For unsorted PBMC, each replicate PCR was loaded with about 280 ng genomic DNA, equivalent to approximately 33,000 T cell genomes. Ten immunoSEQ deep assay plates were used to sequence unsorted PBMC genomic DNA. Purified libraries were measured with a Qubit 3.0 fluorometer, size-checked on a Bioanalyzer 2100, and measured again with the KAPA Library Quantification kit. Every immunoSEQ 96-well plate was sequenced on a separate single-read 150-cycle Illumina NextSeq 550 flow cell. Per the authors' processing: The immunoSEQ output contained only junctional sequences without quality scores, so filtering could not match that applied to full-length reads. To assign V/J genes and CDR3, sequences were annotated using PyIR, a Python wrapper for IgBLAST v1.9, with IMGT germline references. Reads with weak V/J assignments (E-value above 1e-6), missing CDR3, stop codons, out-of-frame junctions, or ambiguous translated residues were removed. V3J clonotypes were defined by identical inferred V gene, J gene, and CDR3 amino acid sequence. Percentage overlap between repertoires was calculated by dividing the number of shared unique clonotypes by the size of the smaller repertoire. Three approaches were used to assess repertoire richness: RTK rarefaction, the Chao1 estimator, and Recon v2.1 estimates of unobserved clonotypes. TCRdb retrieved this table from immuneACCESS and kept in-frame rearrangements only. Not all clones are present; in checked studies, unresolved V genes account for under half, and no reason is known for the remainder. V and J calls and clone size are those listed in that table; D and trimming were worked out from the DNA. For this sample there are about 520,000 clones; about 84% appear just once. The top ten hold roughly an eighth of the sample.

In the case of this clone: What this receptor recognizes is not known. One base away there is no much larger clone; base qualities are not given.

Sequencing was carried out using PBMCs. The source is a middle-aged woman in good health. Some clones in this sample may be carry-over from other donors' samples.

The CDR3: CASSLGGSVNQPQHF. In nucleotides, the sequence is TGTGCCAGCAGCTTGGGGGGGTCGGTCAATCAGCCCCAGCATTTT. In this chain, TRBV5-5 is recombined with TRBJ1-5; tentative D gene TRBD1, with 5 bases matching. V is clipped by 0 bases and J by 3 bases, and the sequence between their germline boundaries is 10 bases long. The germline V gene encodes CDR1 SGHKS and CDR2 YYEKEE (reference sequence). The CDR3 numbers 15 residues from cysteine through phenylalanine. The read is trimmed to its CDR3 DNA, 45 bases read in frame from base 1.